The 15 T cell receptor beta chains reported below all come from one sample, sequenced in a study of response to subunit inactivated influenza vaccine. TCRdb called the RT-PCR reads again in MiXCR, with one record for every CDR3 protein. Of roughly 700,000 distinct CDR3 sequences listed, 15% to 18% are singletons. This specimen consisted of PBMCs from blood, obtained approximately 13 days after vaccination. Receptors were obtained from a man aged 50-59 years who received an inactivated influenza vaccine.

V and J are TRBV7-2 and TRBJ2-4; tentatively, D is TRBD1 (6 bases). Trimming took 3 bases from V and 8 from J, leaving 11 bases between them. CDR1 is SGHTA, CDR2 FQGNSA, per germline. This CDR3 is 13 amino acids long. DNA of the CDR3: TGTGCCAGCAGCTTGGGACCAGGGGACATTCAGTACTTC. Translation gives CASSLGPGDIQYF.

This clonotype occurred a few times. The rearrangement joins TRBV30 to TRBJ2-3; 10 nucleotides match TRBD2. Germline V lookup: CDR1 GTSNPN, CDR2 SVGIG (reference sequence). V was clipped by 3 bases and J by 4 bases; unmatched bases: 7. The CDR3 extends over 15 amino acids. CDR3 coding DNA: TGTGCCTGGAGGAAGCGGGAGGGCCTGTCAGATACGCAGTATTTT. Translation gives CAWRKREGLSDTQYF.

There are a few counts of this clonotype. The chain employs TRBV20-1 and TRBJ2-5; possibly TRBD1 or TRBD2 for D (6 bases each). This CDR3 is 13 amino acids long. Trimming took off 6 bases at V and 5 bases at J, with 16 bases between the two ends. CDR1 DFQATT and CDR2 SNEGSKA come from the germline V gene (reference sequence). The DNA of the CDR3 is TGCAGTGCCGGGGGCCTCCGGGGGGAGACCCAGTACTTC. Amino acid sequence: CSAGGLRGETQYF.

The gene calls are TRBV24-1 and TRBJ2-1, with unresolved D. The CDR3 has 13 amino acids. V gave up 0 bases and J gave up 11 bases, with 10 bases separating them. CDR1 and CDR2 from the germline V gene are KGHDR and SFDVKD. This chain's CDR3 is CATSDLLFQKQFF. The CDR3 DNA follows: TGTGCCACCAGTGATTTGCTCTTTCAGAAGCAGTTCTTC.

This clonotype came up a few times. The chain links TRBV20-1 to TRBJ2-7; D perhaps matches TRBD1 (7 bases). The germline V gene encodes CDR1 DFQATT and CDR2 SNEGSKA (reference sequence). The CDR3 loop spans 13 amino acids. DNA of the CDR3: TGCATCATTCTGGAGGGACAGCACTACGAGCAGTACTTC. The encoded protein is CIILEGQHYEQYF.

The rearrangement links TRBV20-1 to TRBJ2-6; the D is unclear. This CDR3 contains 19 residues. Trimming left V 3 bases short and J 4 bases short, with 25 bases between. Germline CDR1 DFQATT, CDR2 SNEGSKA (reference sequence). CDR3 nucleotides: TGCAGTGCTAGCGCTCGTCGACGCTACCCCTTCCAAGGGGCCAACGTCCTGACTTTC. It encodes CSASARRRYPFQGANVLTF.

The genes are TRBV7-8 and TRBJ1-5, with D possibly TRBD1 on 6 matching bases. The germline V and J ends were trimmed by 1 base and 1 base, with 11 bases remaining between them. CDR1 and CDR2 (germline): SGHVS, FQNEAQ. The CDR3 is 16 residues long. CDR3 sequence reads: CASSLEGGWSNQPQHF. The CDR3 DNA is TGTGCCAGCAGCTTAGAGGGGGGTTGGAGCAATCAGCCCCAGCATTTT.

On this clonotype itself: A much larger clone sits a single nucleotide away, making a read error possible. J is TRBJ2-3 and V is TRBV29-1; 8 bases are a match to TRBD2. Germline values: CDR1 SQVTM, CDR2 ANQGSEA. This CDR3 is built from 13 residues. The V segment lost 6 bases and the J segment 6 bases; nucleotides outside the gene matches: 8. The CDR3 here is CSVLAGPADTQYF. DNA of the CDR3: TGCAGCGTGTTAGCGGGGCCTGCGGATACGCAGTATTTT.

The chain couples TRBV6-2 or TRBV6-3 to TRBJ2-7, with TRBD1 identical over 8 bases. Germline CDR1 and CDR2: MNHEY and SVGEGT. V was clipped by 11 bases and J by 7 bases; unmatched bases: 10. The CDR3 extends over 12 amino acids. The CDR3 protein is CAARTGMSEQYF. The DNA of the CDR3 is TGTGCCGCCCGGACAGGGATGTCGGAGCAGTACTTC.

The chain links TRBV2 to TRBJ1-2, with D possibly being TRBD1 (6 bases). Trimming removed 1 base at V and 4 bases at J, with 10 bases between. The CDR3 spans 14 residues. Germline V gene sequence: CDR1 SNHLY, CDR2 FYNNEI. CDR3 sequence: CASSEGGGGYGYTF. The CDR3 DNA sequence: TGTGCCAGCAGTGAAGGCGGAGGGGGCTATGGCTACACCTTC.

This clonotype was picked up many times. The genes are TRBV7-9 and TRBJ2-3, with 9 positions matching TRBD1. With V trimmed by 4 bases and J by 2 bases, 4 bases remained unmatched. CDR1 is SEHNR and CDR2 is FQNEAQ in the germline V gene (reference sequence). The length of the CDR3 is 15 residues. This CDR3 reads CASSYGQGNTDTQYF. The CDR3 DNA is TGTGCCAGCAGCTACGGACAGGGGAACACAGATACGCAGTATTTT. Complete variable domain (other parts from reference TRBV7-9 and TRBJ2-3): DTGVSQNPRHKITKRGQNVTFRCDPISEHNRLYWYRQTLGQGPEFLTYFQNEAQLEKSRLLSDRFSAERPKGSFSTLEIQRTEQGDSAMYLCASSYGQGNTDTQYFGPGTRLTVL.

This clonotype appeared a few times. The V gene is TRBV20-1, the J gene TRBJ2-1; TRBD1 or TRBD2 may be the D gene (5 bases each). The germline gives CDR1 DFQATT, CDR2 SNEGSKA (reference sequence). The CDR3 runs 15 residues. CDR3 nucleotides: TGCAGCGGCCGCCTTTCCGGGACGGGCTACAATGAGCAGTTCTTC. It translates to CSGRLSGTGYNEQFF.

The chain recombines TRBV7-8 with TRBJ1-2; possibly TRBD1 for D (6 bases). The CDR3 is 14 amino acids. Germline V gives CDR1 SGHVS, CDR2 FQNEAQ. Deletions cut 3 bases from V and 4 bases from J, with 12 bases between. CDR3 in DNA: TGTGCCAGCAGCTTTGGGGGCGCGAGCTATGGCTACACCTTC. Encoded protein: CASSFGGASYGYTF.

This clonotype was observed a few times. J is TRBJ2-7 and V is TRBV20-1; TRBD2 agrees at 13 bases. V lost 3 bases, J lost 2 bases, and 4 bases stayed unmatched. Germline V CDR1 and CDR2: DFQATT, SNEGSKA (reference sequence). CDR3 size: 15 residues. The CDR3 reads CSARKLAGGPYEQYF. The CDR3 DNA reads TGCAGTGCTAGGAAACTAGCGGGAGGGCCCTACGAGCAGTACTTC.

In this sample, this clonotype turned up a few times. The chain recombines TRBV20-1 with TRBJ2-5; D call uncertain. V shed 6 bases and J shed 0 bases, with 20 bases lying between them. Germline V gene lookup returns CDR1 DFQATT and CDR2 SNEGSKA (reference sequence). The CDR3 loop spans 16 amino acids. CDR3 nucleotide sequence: TGCAGTGCCGTGATGATTAGCAGAACGTACCAAGAGACCCAGTACTTC. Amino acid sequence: CSAVMISRTYQETQYF.